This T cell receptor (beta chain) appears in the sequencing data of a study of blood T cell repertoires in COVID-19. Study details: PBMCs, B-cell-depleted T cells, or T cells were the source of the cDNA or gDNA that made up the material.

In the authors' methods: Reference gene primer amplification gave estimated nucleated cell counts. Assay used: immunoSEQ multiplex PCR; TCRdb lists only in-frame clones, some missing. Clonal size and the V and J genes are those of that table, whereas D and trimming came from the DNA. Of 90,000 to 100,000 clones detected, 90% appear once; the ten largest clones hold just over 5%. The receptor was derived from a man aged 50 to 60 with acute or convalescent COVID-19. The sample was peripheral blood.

CDR3: CASSFNPSSYEQYF. As DNA, the CDR3 is TGTGCCAGCAGTTTCAACCCTAGCTCCTACGAGCAGTACTTC. The rearrangement links TRBV6-2 or TRBV6-3 to TRBJ2-7; no reliable D call. CDR3 length equals 14 residues. The ends were cut back, 4 bases at V and 0 bases at J, with 10 bases in the middle. CDR1 is MNHEY and CDR2 is SVGEGT in the germline V gene.